Presented here are 14 T cell receptor beta chains from one specimen sequenced in a study of blood T cell repertoires in COVID-19. Measured with immunoSEQ multiplex PCR; TCRdb has only the in-frame clones, and not every one. Here the sample spans 120,000 or so clones, roughly 89% being singletons. The sample consisted of peripheral blood. These receptors were collected from a woman between 55 and 75 years old with COVID-19, enrolled during active disease.

The genes are TRBV7-9 and TRBJ2-7, with 8 nucleotides matching TRBD1. This CDR3 is built from 15 residues. Germline V gives CDR1 SEHNR, CDR2 FQNEAQ (reference sequence). Losses at the gene ends were 5 bases for V and 3 bases for J; bases not matched to a gene: 9. CDR3 loop: CASSLAYRGFYEQYF. CDR3 DNA: TGTGCCAGCAGCCTGGCGTACAGGGGGTTCTACGAGCAGTACTTC.

The V call is TRBV5-4, the J call TRBJ2-5; 8 positions match TRBD2. The germline gives CDR1 SGHNT, CDR2 YYREEE (reference sequence). V shed 0 bases and J 3 bases; nucleotides not matched to a gene: 4. This CDR3 is 15 amino acids long. The CDR3 bases are TGTGCCAGCAGCTTGGTCGGGACTAGTAAAGAGACCCAGTACTTC. It is translated as CASSLVGTSKETQYF.

This chain joins TRBV29-1 and TRBJ2-1, with D possibly being TRBD1 (5 bases). CDR1 and CDR2 from the germline V gene are SQVTM and ANQGSEA. The CDR3 contains 8 residues. V lost 8 bases, J lost 9 bases, and 5 bases lay in between. The CDR3 DNA is TGCAGCCAGGGTGAGCAGTTCTTC. Translated, it gives CSQGEQFF.

V gene TRBV4-3 combines with J gene TRBJ1-2; D unresolved. The ends were cut back, 4 bases at V and 3 bases at J, with 12 bases in the middle. Per germline, CDR1 LGHNA and CDR2 YSLEER. The CDR3 has 14 residues. The CDR3 sequence: CASSPPEVYYGYTF. CDR3 in DNA: TGCGCCAGCAGCCCGCCTGAGGTCTACTATGGCTACACCTTC.

This chain joins TRBV19 and TRBJ1-1, with D perhaps matching TRBD1 (5 bases). V gave up 4 bases and J gave up 0 bases, with 6 bases separating them. CDR1 and CDR2 (germline): LNHDA, SQIVND (reference sequence). The CDR3 has 13 amino acids. CDR3 sequence reads: CASSKTVNTEAFF. CDR3 bases: TGTGCCAGTAGTAAGACAGTGAACACTGAAGCTTTCTTT.

The rearrangement links TRBV30 to TRBJ2-2, with 10 bases fitting TRBD1. The CDR3 runs 15 residues. Germline CDR1 GTSNPN, CDR2 SVGIG (reference sequence). V lost 3 bases and J lost 8; bases outside the gene matches: 9. The chain's CDR3 is CAWRTKGQGSGELFF. The CDR3 DNA follows: TGTGCCTGGAGAACGAAGGGACAGGGGTCGGGGGAGCTGTTTTTT.

The CDR3 DNA follows: TGTGCCAGCAGCTTGTTGGCACCCCGGGCAGATACGCAGTATTTT. Amino acids: CASSLLAPRADTQYF. The V and J genes are TRBV5-6 and TRBJ2-3; D gene uncertain. Trimming shortened V by 1 base and J by 4 bases, and 13 bases separated the two germline ends. In germline, CDR1 is SGHDT, CDR2 YYEEEE. CDR3 length: 15 amino acids.

The chain couples TRBV12-3 or TRBV12-4 to TRBJ2-7, with D tentatively TRBD1 (5 bases). Deletions cut 6 bases from V and 9 bases from J, with 15 bases between. The CDR3 runs to 12 residues. The CDR3 protein is CASRDPQGTQYF. The CDR3 nucleotides are TGTGCCAGCAGGGATCCGCAGGGTACGCAGTACTTC.

V usage is TRBV6-6 and J usage is TRBJ2-5, with TRBD1 matching 7 bases. V trimming: 4 bases; J trimming: 5 bases; junction bases outside the gene matches: 10. Germline loops: CDR1 MNHNY, CDR2 SVGAGI (reference sequence). This CDR3 spans 15 amino acids. CDR3 residues: CASSSLGTEGETQYF. CDR3 in DNA: TGTGCCAGCAGTTCCCTTGGGACAGAGGGGGAGACCCAGTACTTC.

The chain recombines TRBV30 with TRBJ2-7, with 8 bases identical to TRBD2. This CDR3 region has 13 residues. CDR1 and CDR2 (germline): GTSNPN, SVGIG (reference sequence). V lost 4 bases to trimming and J lost 4 bases; unmatched junction nucleotides: 6. CDR3 amino acids: CAWNPGGGYEQYF. CDR3 coding DNA: TGTGCCTGGAACCCGGGAGGGGGGTACGAGCAGTACTTC.

Concerning this clone: The junction does not match germline at one end; this may be a read error. J is TRBJ2-3 and V is TRBV27; tentative D call: TRBD2 (7 bases). Looked up from germline, CDR1 is MNHEY and CDR2 is SMNVEV (reference sequence). The CDR3 length is 17 residues. CDR3 loop: CASSPPLTWGGTDTQYF. In nucleotides, the CDR3 is TGTGCCAGCAGTCCACCCCTCACTTGGGGGGGCACGGATACGCAGTATTTT.

The chain's CDR3 is CASSLGRGQGVWGNYGYTF. CDR3 bases: TGTGCCAGCAGCTTAGGCCGGGGACAGGGAGTGTGGGGGAACTATGGCTACACCTTC. The chain links TRBV13 to TRBJ1-2; 9 bases align to TRBD1. J gave up 2 bases and V 0 bases, and 13 bases lay outside the gene matches. This CDR3 contains 19 residues. Germline V CDR1 and CDR2: PRHDT, FYEKMQ (reference sequence).

The rearrangement joins TRBV7-9 to TRBJ1-3; 8 bases are shared with TRBD1. The CDR3 has 14 residues. V lost 0 bases, J lost 9 bases, and 4 bases stayed unmatched. The germline V gene has CDR1 SEHNR and CDR2 FQNEAQ (reference sequence). In DNA, the CDR3 is TGTGCCAGCAGCTTAGCGGAACAGGGGGGCACCATATATTTT. Protein: CASSLAEQGGTIYF.

This chain connects TRBV19 to TRBJ2-1, with 8 bases matching TRBD1. Trimming removed 5 bases from V and 7 bases from J; junction bases left unmatched: 7. This CDR3 has 14 residues. CDR1 is LNHDA, CDR2 SQIVND, per germline (reference sequence). DNA for the CDR3: TGTGCCAGTAGTCCCCAGGGGGCGGTTAATGAGCAGTTCTTC. This encodes CASSPQGAVNEQFF.